Listed below are T cell receptor beta chains from one sample, sequenced in a study of shared clonotypes between healthy human individuals. Sequencing used immunoSEQ multiplex PCR; TCRdb keeps in-frame clones, though not all of them. The sample yields about 2.3 million clones, just over 90% seen once. Material for sequencing was naive CD4+ T cells from PBMCs. The receptors derive from a man aged 18-30 years in good health. Some clones in this sample may be carry-over from other donors' samples. The CDR3 runs from the conserved cysteine through the conserved F or W.

V gene,CDR3 protein
TRBV6-1,CASRSGSFNYGYTF
TRBV11-1,CASSLGLAGHTGELFF
TRBV11-2,CASSLDRRTGGPLRNYEQYF
TRBV5-1,CASSLDQRTWGNIQYF
TRBV5-4,CASSSGTIYGYTF
TRBV14,CASSPRTGGSEQFF
TRBV9,CASSLAGVSGELFF
TRBV6-5,CASSYGRGYMNTEAFF
TRBV29-1,CSVVAGNEQFF
TRBV27,CATRSDRVPTNYGYTF
TRBV6-5,CASSNTLSSYNEQFF
TRBV18,CASSPSGVSAANEQFF
TRBV7-3,CASSKTGTGFSNEQFF
TRBV5-1,CASSLSRPNTEAFF
TRBV5-1,CASSLAISQAPLTEAFF
TRBV28,CASSFTGGNLYQPQHF
TRBV6-6,CASQQGVGEQYF
TRBV5-4,CASSNLFQGRREQYF
TRBV28,CASSGKPGQGLFSGNTIYF
TRBV18,CASSPRRGEGTDTQYF
TRBV28,CASSLFQGGYTF
TRBV11-3,CASSFGKGTGELFF
TRBV5-1,CASSFGGTSYNEQFF
TRBV5-1,CASSSDSGRALNEQFF
TRBV7-2,CASSQRQGVYGYTF
TRBV27,CASSFSGGQGSGELFF
TRBV15,CATSLSGEDTQYF
TRBV5-8,CASSFGGRGYQETQYF
TRBV7-2,CASSSLAPYQETQYF
TRBV7-9,CASSLTGHSNQPQHF
TRBV30,CAWNTWKNTEAFF
TRBV4-3,CASRVTWDFDGEQYF
TRBV18,CASSPPNRNANYGYTF
TRBV28,CASTGGIFGNEQFF
TRBV28,CASRGPGEGYEQYF
TRBV10-1,CASSESSRGNTEAFF
TRBV7-8,CASSLDRDREAFF
TRBV10-2,CASSESFGTNHYGYTF
TRBV15,CATSRDQDRGGNQPQHF
TRBV6-6,CASRSGTGGNQPQHF
TRBV10-3,CAIRGGAPTDTQYF
TRBV4-3,CASSQDARTSVYEQYF
TRBV30,CAWRSTTTRYGYTF
TRBV29-1,CREQDTKEDGYTF
TRBV28,CASSPGTGGFHEQYF
TRBV5-4,CASSPLRDRTYEQYF
TRBV15,CATSRAGQGLGYGYTF
TRBV30,CAWSVQGIRNEQFF